A single sample gave rise to the 14 T cell receptor beta chains below, sequenced in a study of T cell repertoires in cytomegalovirus infection. Via MiXCR, TCRdb re-called the reads, giving one row per CDR3 protein. This table holds 200,000 to 250,000 distinct CDR3 sequences, approximately 7% found once. The sample taken for sequencing was PBMCs. These receptors all stem from a human donor in good health (CMV status not recorded). Some clones in this sample may be carry-over from other donors' samples.

This clonotype was detected ten times or more. V usage is TRBV7-2 and J usage is TRBJ1-2; 7 bases line up with TRBD1. V was pared by 2 bases and J by 2 bases, with 5 bases of the junction left unmatched. This CDR3 spans 15 amino acids. CDR1 is SGHTA and CDR2 is FQGNSA in the germline V gene. CDR3 in DNA: TGTGCCAGCAGCTTACCGCCGACAGGGAACTATGGCTACACCTTC. It translates to CASSLPPTGNYGYTF.

This clonotype was picked up many times. This chain links TRBV7-2 with TRBJ2-2, with D possibly called TRBD1 or TRBD2 (6 bases each). Trimming took off 2 bases at V and 0 bases at J, with 10 bases between the two ends. This CDR3 region has 16 residues. Germline V gene lookup returns CDR1 SGHTA and CDR2 FQGNSA. The CDR3 DNA is TGTGCCAGCAGCTTACTTGGGGGGCCGAACACCGGGGAGCTGTTTTTT. Translated: CASSLLGGPNTGELFF. The full variable domain, in which reference TRBV7-2 and TRBJ2-2 provide the parts outside the CDR3, is GAGVSQSPSNKVTEKGKDVELRCDPISGHTALYWYRQSLGQGLEFLIYFQGNSAPDKSGLPSDRFSAERTGGSVSTLTIQRTQQEDSAVYLCASSLLGGPNTGELFFGEGSRLTVL.

This clonotype was detected ten times or more. The chain joins TRBV5-6 to TRBJ2-1; 7 nucleotides line up with TRBD2. Trimming at V came to 2 bases and at J to 6 bases, leaving 2 bases not matched to a gene. Germline V gene data show CDR1 as SGHDT and CDR2 as YYEEEE. The CDR3 length is 13 residues. The CDR3 loop is CASSFRGVNEQFF. Written as DNA, the CDR3 is TGTGCCAGCAGCTTCCGGGGGGTCAATGAGCAGTTCTTC.

This clonotype has ten or more counts. The chain joins TRBV7-9 to TRBJ1-2; 7 nucleotides line up with TRBD1. CDR1 SEHNR and CDR2 FQNEAQ come from the germline V gene (reference sequence). CDR3 length: 16 residues. V dropped 7 bases and J dropped 4; count of bases not matched to a gene: 15. As DNA, the CDR3 is TGTGCCAGCAACACCCTGGAGGACAGGCCGGGCTATGGCTACACCTTC. Translation: CASNTLEDRPGYGYTF.

This clonotype was observed many times. DNA of the CDR3: TGCAGTGCCCGACCCGGGACAAACACCTTCAGGGAGCAGTTCTTC. Translation gives CSARPGTNTFREQFF. This rearrangement joins TRBV20-1 to TRBJ2-1; possibly TRBD1 for D (6 bases). This CDR3 is 15 amino acids long. Trimming left V 6 bases short and J 10 bases short, with 25 bases between. The germline V gene has CDR1 DFQATT and CDR2 SNEGSKA (reference sequence).

V and J are TRBV29-1 and TRBJ1-1; possible D gene TRBD1, 6 bases. The CDR3 length is 15 residues. Trimming removed 1 base at V and 0 bases at J, with 12 bases between. The V gene's germline CDR1 is SQVTM and CDR2 ANQGSEA. CDR3 in amino acids: CSVEGGGRLNTEAFF. CDR3 coding DNA: TGCAGCGTTGAAGGGGGGGGCAGACTGAACACTGAAGCTTTCTTT. Variable domain in full (rest from reference TRBV29-1 and TRBJ1-1): SAVISQKPSRDICQRGTSLTIQCQVDSQVTMMFWYRQQPGQSLTLIATANQGSEATYESGFVIDKFPISRPNLTFSTLTVSNMSPEDSSIYLCSVEGGGRLNTEAFFGQGTRLTVV.

This clonotype was seen at least ten times. The J gene is TRBJ2-7, the V gene TRBV20-1, with D unresolved. This CDR3 has 13 amino acids. Germline CDR1 reads DFQATT; CDR2 reads SNEGSKA (reference sequence). V was shortened by 3 bases and J by 6 bases, with 15 bases between the two germline ends. The CDR3 coding sequence is TGCAGTGCTAGCCTTAACCGGGCCTTCGAGCAGTACTTC. Its protein product is CSASLNRAFEQYF.

This clonotype has only a few counts. J is TRBJ2-7 and V is TRBV28; D ambiguous. The V and J ends lost 1 base and 6 bases respectively, with 4 bases between them. CDR1 MDHEN and CDR2 SYDVKM come from the germline V gene. The CDR3 contains 11 residues. The CDR3 reads CASSLSGEQYF. The CDR3 coding sequence is TGTGCCAGCAGTTTATCCGGCGAGCAGTACTTC.

The chain links TRBV3-1 to TRBJ1-4; no definite D call. Germline V gene lookup returns CDR1 LGHDT and CDR2 YNNKEL (reference sequence). Trimming cost V 3 bases and J 8 bases, with 13 bases left between them. The CDR3 totals 14 residues. DNA of the CDR3: TGTGCCAGCAGCCACGGACCGATCGGCGAAAAACTGTTTTTT. This gives the protein CASSHGPIGEKLFF. The variable domain in full, completed from reference TRBV3-1 and TRBJ1-4, reads DTAVSQTPKYLVTQMGNDKSIKCEQNLGHDTMYWYKQDSKKFLKIMFSYNNKELIINETVPNRFSPKSPDKAHLNLHINSLELGDSAVYFCASSHGPIGEKLFFGSGTQLSVL.

This clonotype was seen ten or more times. V is TRBV7-3 and J is TRBJ2-7, with 8 bases fitting TRBD2. Germline loops: CDR1 SGHTA, CDR2 FQGTGA. Trimming at V came to 5 bases and at J to 2 bases, leaving 8 bases not matched to a gene. The CDR3 totals 15 residues. CDR3 sequence: CASSPGGVRTYEQYF. Written as DNA, the CDR3 is TGTGCCAGCAGCCCCGGGGGGGTTCGGACCTACGAGCAGTACTTC.

This clonotype was counted between two and nine times. This sequence joins TRBV30 and TRBJ1-6, with 12 positions matching TRBD1. The J segment lost 4 bases and the V segment lost 2 bases, leaving 6 bases of the junction unmatched. The germline gives CDR1 GTSNPN, CDR2 SVGIG (reference sequence). This CDR3 has 17 amino acids. In nucleotides, the CDR3 is TGTGCCTGGAGTTCGGGACAGGGGGCCCCGTATAATTCACCCCTCCACTTT. This gives the protein CAWSSGQGAPYNSPLHF.

The chain joins TRBV29-1 to TRBJ1-4; D call uncertain. This CDR3 spans 16 amino acids. Germline CDR1 is SQVTM and CDR2 is ANQGSEA. The V gene lost 0 bases and the J gene lost 8 bases, with 19 bases spanning the gap. The CDR3 nucleotides are TGCAGCGTTGAAGATCCCATGGGCCCTCCGAACGAAAAACTGTTTTTT. This gives the protein CSVEDPMGPPNEKLFF. The whole variable domain, remainder taken from reference TRBV29-1 and TRBJ1-4, is SAVISQKPSRDICQRGTSLTIQCQVDSQVTMMFWYRQQPGQSLTLIATANQGSEATYESGFVIDKFPISRPNLTFSTLTVSNMSPEDSSIYLCSVEDPMGPPNEKLFFGSGTQLSVL.

This clonotype showed up many times. CDR3 loop: CSVEGGSGGVLNEQFF. Here the CDR3 DNA reads TGCAGCGTTGAGGGGGGTAGCGGGGGCGTCCTCAATGAGCAGTTCTTC. The chain is built from TRBV29-1 and TRBJ2-1; TRBD2 aligns across 9 bases. Trimming cost V 3 bases and J 6 bases; bases outside gene matches: 12. The germline gives CDR1 SQVTM, CDR2 ANQGSEA. The CDR3 extends over 16 amino acids.

The chain employs TRBV6-5 and TRBJ2-3, with a weak D call TRBD2 (7 bases). The CDR3 runs 14 residues. Trimming stripped 7 bases from V and 1 base from J, with 12 bases between. Germline CDR1 and CDR2: MNHEY and SVGAGI. CDR3: CASKGGPRTDTQYF. The CDR3 coding sequence is TGTGCCAGCAAGGGGGGGCCCCGCACAGATACGCAGTATTTT.